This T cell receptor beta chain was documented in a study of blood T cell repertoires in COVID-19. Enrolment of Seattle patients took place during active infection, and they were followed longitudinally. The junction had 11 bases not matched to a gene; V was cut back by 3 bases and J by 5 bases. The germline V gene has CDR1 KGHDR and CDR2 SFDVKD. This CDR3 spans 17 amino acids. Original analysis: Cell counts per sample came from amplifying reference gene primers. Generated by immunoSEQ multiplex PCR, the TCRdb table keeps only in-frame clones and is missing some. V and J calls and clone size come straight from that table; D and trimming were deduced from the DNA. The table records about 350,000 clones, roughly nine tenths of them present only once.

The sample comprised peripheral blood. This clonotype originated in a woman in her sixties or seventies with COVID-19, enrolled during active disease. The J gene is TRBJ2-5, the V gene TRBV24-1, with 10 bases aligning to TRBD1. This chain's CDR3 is CATSDDARQGAGETQYF. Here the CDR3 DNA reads TGTGCCACCAGTGATGACGCGAGACAGGGGGCCGGGGAGACCCAGTACTTC.